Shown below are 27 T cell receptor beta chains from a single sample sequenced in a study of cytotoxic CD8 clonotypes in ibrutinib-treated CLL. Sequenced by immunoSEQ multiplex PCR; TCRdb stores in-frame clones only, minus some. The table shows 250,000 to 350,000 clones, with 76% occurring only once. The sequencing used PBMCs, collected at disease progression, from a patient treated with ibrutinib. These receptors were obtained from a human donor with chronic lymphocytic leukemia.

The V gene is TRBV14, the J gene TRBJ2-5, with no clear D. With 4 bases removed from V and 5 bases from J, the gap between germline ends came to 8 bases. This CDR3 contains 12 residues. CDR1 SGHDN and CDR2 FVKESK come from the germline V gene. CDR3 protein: CASSLLGETQYF. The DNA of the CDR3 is TGTGCCAGCAGCCTTCTAGGGGAGACCCAGTACTTC.

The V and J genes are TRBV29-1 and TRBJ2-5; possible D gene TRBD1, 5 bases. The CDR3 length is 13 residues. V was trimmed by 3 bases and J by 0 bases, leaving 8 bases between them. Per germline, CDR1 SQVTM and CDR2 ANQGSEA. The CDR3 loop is CSVEGQHQETQYF. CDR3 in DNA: TGCAGCGTTGAGGGGCAGCACCAAGAGACCCAGTACTTC.

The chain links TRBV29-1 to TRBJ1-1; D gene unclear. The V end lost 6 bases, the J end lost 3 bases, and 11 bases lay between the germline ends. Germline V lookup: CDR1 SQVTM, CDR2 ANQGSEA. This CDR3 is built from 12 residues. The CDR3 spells CSVPWSDTEAFF. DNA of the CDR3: TGCAGCGTCCCGTGGTCCGACACTGAAGCTTTCTTT.

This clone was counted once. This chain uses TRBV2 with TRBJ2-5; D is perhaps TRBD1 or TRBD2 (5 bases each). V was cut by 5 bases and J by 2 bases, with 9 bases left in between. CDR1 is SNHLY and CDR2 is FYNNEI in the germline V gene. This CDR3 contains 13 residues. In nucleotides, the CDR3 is TGTGCCAGCAGTCCCGAGGGGCAAGAGACCCAGTACTTC. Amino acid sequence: CASSPEGQETQYF.

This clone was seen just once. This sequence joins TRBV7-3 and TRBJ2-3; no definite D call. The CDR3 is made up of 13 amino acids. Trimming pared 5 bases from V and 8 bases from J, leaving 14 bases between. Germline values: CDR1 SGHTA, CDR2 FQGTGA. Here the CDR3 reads CASSQVGLVTQYF. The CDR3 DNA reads TGTGCCAGCAGCCAGGTCGGCCTAGTTACGCAGTATTTT.

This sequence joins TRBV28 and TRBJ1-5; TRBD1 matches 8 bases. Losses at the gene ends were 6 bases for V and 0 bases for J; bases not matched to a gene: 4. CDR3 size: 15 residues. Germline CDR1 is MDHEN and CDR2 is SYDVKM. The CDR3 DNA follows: TGTGCCAGCAGCAGACAGGGGTATAGCAATCAGCCCCAGCATTTT. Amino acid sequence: CASSRQGYSNQPQHF.

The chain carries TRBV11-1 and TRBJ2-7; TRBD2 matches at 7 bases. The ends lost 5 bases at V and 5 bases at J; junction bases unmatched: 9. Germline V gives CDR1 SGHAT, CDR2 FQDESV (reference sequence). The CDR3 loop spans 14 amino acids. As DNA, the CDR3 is TGTGCCAGCAGCCCAAGGGAGGGCCGACACGAGCAGTACTTC. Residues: CASSPREGRHEQYF. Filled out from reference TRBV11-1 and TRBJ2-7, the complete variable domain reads EAEVAQSPRYKITEKSQAVAFWCDPISGHATLYWYRQILGQGPELLVQFQDESVVDDSQLPKDRFSAERLKGVDSTLKIQPAELGDSAMYLCASSPREGRHEQYFGPGTRLTVT.

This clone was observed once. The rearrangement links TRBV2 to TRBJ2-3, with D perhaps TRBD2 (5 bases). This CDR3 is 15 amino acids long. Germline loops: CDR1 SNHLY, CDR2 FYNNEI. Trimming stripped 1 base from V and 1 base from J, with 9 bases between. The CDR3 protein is CASSEGTVRTDTQYF. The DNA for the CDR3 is TGTGCCAGCAGTGAAGGGACTGTACGCACAGATACGCAGTATTTT.

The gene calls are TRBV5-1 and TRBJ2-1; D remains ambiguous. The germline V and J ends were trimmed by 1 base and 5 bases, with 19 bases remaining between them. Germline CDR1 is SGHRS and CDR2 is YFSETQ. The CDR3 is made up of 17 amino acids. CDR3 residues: CASSLFGESGTHNEQFF. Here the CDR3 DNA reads TGCGCCAGCAGCTTGTTTGGTGAATCGGGCACACACAATGAGCAGTTCTTC. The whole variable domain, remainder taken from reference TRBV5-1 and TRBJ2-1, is KAGVTQTPRYLIKTRGQQVTLSCSPISGHRSVSWYQQTPGQGLQFLFEYFSETQRNKGNFPGRFSGRQFSNSRSEMNVSTLELGDSALYLCASSLFGESGTHNEQFFGPGTRLTVL.

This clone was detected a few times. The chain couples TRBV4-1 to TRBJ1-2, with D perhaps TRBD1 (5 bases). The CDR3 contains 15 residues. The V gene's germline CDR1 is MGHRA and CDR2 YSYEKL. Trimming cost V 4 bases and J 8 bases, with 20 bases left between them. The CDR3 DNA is TGCGCCAGCAGCCGCGTGGGGCCGTCAGGGTACGGCTACACCTTC. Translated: CASSRVGPSGYGYTF.

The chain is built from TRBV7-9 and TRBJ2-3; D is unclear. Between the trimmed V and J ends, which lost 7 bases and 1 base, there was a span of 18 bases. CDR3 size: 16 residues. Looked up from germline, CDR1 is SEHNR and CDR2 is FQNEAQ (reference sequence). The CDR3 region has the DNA TGTGCCAGCATGCTTTCTGGGGTCGGTGGCACAGATACGCAGTATTTT. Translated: CASMLSGVGGTDTQYF.

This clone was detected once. As DNA, the CDR3 is TGCGCCAGCAGCCTACGTGGGAGCACAGATACGCAGTATTTT. Its protein is CASSLRGSTDTQYF. This chain connects TRBV5-1 to TRBJ2-3; D unclear. This CDR3 is built from 14 residues. CDR1 is SGHRS and CDR2 is YFSETQ in the germline V gene. Trimming left V 4 bases short and J 0 bases short, with 9 bases between.

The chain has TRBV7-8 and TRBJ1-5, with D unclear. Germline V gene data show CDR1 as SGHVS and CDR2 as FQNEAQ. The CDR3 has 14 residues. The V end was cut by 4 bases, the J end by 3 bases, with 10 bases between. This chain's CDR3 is CASSSPTLNQPQHF. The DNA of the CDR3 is TGTGCCAGCAGCTCCCCCACGCTCAATCAGCCCCAGCATTTT.

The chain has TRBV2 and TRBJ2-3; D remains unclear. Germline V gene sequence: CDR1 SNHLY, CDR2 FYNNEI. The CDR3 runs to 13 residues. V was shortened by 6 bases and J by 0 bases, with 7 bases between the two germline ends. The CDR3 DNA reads TGTGCCAGCAGGGTCACTAGCACAGATACGCAGTATTTT. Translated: CASRVTSTDTQYF.

For the CDR3, the DNA is TGTGCCAGCAGCCCTCGCACATTTACGCAGTATTTT. It translates to CASSPRTFTQYF. The chain employs TRBV7-6 and TRBJ2-3; no reliable D call. V was cut by 5 bases and J by 8 bases, with 11 bases left in between. Germline lookup yields CDR1 SGHVS and CDR2 FNYEAQ. The CDR3 runs to 12 residues.

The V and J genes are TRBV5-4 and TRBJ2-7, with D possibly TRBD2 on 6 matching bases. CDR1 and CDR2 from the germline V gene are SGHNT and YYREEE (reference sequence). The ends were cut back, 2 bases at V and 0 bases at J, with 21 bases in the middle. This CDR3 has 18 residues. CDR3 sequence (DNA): TGTGCCAGCAGCTTACTGGGGGTCGGAGGGCAAAGCTCCTACGAGCAGTACTTC. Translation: CASSLLGVGGQSSYEQYF.

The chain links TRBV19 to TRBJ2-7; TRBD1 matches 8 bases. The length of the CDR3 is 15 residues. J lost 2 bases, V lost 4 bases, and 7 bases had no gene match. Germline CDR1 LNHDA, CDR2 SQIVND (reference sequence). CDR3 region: CASSTSGTGPYEQYF. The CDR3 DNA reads TGTGCCAGTAGTACCTCCGGGACAGGTCCCTACGAGCAGTACTTC.

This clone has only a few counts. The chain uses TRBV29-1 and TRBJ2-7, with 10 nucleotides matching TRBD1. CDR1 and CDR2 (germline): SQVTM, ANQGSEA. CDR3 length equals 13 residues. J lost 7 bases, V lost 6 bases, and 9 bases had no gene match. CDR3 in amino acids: CSVSGTGVKEQYF. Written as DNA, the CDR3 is TGCAGCGTCTCCGGGACAGGGGTTAAAGAGCAGTACTTC.

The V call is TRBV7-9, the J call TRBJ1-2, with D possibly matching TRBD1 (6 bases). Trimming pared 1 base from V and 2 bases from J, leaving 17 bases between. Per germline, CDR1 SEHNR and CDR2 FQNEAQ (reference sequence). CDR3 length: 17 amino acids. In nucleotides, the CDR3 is TGTGCCAGCAGCTTAGAAACAGGGCGTAGATCAAACTATGGCTACACCTTC. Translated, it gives CASSLETGRRSNYGYTF.

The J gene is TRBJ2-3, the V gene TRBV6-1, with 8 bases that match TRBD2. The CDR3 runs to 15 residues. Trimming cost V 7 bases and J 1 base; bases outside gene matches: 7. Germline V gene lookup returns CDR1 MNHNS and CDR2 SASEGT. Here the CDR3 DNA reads TGTGCCAGCAAAATTAGCGGGAAACGCACAGATACGCAGTATTTT. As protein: CASKISGKRTDTQYF.

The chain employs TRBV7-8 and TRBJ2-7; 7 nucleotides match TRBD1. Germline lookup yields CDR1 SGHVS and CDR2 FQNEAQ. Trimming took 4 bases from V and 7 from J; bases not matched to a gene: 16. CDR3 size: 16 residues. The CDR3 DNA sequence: TGTGCCAGCAGCTCCCACCCGACAGGGTGGTCTTCTGAGCAGTACTTC. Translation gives CASSSHPTGWSSEQYF.

The CDR3 nucleotides are TGTGCCAGCAGCCAAGATGCGGCGAGGGGGGGAAACAAAAACATTCAGTACTTC. Translating it yields CASSQDAARGGNKNIQYF. This chain uses TRBV4-2 with TRBJ2-4; D may be TRBD2 (7 bases). The CDR3 contains 18 residues. Germline V gene data show CDR1 as LGHNA and CDR2 as YNFKEQ. The ends were cut back, 0 bases at V and 3 bases at J, with 18 bases in the middle.

The CDR3 DNA follows: TGTGCCAGCAGCTTACGGCTAGGCTCAGATACGCAGTATTTT. Its protein is CASSLRLGSDTQYF. The V call is TRBV7-9, the J call TRBJ2-3; D gene uncertain. From germline, CDR1 is SEHNR and CDR2 FQNEAQ (reference sequence). V lost 2 bases and J 4 bases, leaving 10 bases between the germline ends. CDR3 length: 14 residues.

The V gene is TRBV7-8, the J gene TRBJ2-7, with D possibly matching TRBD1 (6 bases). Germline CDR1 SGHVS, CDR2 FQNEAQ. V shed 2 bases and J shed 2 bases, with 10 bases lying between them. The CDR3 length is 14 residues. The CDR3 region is CASSLRGTTYEQYF. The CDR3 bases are TGTGCCAGCAGCTTAAGGGGGACCACCTACGAGCAGTACTTC.

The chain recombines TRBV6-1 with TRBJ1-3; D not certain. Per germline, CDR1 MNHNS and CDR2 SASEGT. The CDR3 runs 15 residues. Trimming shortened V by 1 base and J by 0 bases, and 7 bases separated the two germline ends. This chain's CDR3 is CASSEGLNSGNTIYF. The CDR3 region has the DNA TGTGCCAGCAGTGAAGGGCTTAACTCTGGAAACACCATATATTTT.

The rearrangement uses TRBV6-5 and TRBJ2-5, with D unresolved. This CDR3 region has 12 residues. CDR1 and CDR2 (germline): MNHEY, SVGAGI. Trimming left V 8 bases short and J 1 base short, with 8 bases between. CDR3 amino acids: CASGYSQETQYF. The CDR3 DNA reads TGTGCCAGCGGGTACAGCCAAGAGACCCAGTACTTC.

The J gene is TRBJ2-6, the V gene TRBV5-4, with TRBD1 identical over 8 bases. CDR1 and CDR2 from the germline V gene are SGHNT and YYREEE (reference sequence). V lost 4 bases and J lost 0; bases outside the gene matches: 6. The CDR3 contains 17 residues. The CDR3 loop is CASSVGQGFSGANVLTF. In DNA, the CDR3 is TGTGCCAGCAGCGTCGGACAGGGCTTCTCTGGGGCCAACGTCCTGACTTTC.